These 25 T cell receptor beta chains share one sample of origin, sequenced in a study of blood T cell repertoires in COVID-19. Sequencing was performed with immunoSEQ multiplex PCR; in TCRdb, only in-frame clones are kept and a portion is missing. This table holds tens of thousands of clones, about 90% found once. Sequenced material: peripheral blood. The receptors come from a human donor with active COVID-19. The donor label of this sample is uncertain.

J is TRBJ2-3 and V is TRBV10-3; 7 bases match TRBD1. The CDR3 covers 15 residues. V shed 3 bases and J 5 bases; nucleotides not matched to a gene: 8. CDR1 ENHRY and CDR2 SYGVKD come from the germline V gene. CDR3 nucleotides: TGTGCCATCAGTGAACAACAGGGGCGCAAAGATACGCAGTATTTT. Translated, it gives CAISEQQGRKDTQYF.

This clone has a single count. The J gene is TRBJ2-2, the V gene TRBV18; no definite D call. CDR3 length: 14 amino acids. Trimming left V 2 bases short and J 5 bases short, with 9 bases between. The germline CDR1 and CDR2 sequences are KGHSH and LQKENI. CDR3 coding DNA: TGTGCCAGCTCACCATCCCAGGCGACCGGGGAGCTGTTTTTT. Encoded protein: CASSPSQATGELFF.

This chain joins TRBV9 and TRBJ2-4; D is possibly TRBD2 (5 bases). This CDR3 contains 15 residues. The germline CDR1 and CDR2 sequences are SGDLS and YYNGEE. The V gene lost 0 bases and the J gene lost 0 bases, with 7 bases spanning the gap. Written as DNA, the CDR3 is TGTGCCAGCAGCGTAGACGGGGTAGCCAAAAACATTCAGTACTTC. Translating gives CASSVDGVAKNIQYF.

The chain has TRBV6-2 or TRBV6-3 and TRBJ2-5, with 11 bases matching TRBD1. Germline trimming cut 6 bases from V and 0 bases from J; bases unmatched to any gene: 6. Germline CDR1 MNHEY, CDR2 SVGEGT. The CDR3 has 16 residues. The CDR3 sequence is CASSPGTGGNQETQYF. The CDR3 DNA reads as TGTGCCAGCAGCCCCGGGACAGGGGGTAACCAAGAGACCCAGTACTTC.

J is TRBJ2-3 and V is TRBV3-1 (or the pseudogene TRBV3-2), with 10 bases matching TRBD2. The V segment lost 3 bases and the J segment 2 bases; nucleotides outside the gene matches: 5. Germline values: CDR1 LGHDT, CDR2 YNNKEL (reference sequence). The CDR3 length is 16 residues. The CDR3 nucleotides read TGTGCCAGCAGCCATTTAGCGGGGGGTTCCACAGATACGCAGTATTTT. Translation gives CASSHLAGGSTDTQYF.

The chain couples TRBV9 to TRBJ1-3; unclear D gene. The CDR3 covers 12 residues. Germline assignment: CDR1 SGDLS and CDR2 YYNGEE. Trimming cost V 4 bases and J 0 bases, with 2 bases left between them. CDR3 nucleotide sequence: TGTGCCAGCAGCCGCTCTGGAAACACCATATATTTT. Amino acid sequence: CASSRSGNTIYF.

This chain connects TRBV7-8 to TRBJ1-6; D may be TRBD1 (5 bases). CDR3 length equals 16 residues. V was pared by 5 bases and J by 6 bases, with 17 bases between. The germline V gene encodes CDR1 SGHVS and CDR2 FQNEAQ. The CDR3 DNA reads as TGTGCCAGCAGCCGAGACAGAGTACTCTCTAATTCACCCCTCCACTTT. The encoded protein is CASSRDRVLSNSPLHF.

The J gene is TRBJ1-3, the V gene TRBV9; 7 nucleotides agree with TRBD1. The CDR3 is made up of 20 amino acids. Trimming at V came to 3 bases and at J to 3 bases, leaving 21 bases not matched to a gene. The germline gives CDR1 SGDLS, CDR2 YYNGEE. CDR3 in DNA: TGTGCCAGCAGCGGCGGGGCCTCAGGCACAGGGACAGACAGTGGAAACACCATATATTTT. It encodes CASSGGASGTGTDSGNTIYF.

In this sample, this clone turned up once. This sequence joins TRBV2 and TRBJ2-4; 15 bases are shared with TRBD2. There are 15 residues in the CDR3. The V gene's germline CDR1 is SNHLY and CDR2 FYNNEI. Trimming removed 8 bases from V and 8 bases from J; junction bases left unmatched: 7. As DNA, the CDR3 is TGTGCCAGCCGGACTAGCGGGGGGGCAGGCGACATTCAGTACTTC. Protein product: CASRTSGGAGDIQYF.

The genes are TRBV5-8 and TRBJ2-1, with 10 positions matching TRBD2. This CDR3 region has 15 residues. Germline lookup yields CDR1 SGHTS and CDR2 YDEGEE. The junction had 6 bases not matched to a gene; V was cut back by 5 bases and J by 4 bases. The CDR3 reads CASSLAGGRYNEQFF. As DNA, the CDR3 is TGTGCCAGCAGTTTAGCGGGGGGTAGATACAATGAGCAGTTCTTC.

V gene TRBV6-5 combines with J gene TRBJ1-2, with 8 bases that match TRBD1. CDR1 MNHEY and CDR2 SVGAGI come from the germline V gene. There are 14 residues in the CDR3. Trimming took 8 bases from V and 0 from J; bases not matched to a gene: 5. In DNA, the CDR3 is TGTGCCAGCCTAGACAGGGGCTCTAACTATGGCTACACCTTC. Its protein product is CASLDRGSNYGYTF.

This chain links TRBV5-8 with TRBJ2-1; perhaps TRBD1 as D (5 bases). This CDR3 is 15 amino acids long. V lost 3 bases and J 0 bases, leaving 10 bases between the germline ends. In germline, CDR1 is SGHTS, CDR2 YDEGEE. The CDR3 spells CASSYGASSYNEQFF. Here the CDR3 DNA reads TGTGCCAGCAGCTATGGGGCGAGCTCCTACAATGAGCAGTTCTTC.

The chain combines TRBV7-9 with TRBJ2-7, with D tentatively TRBD1 (5 bases). V dropped 5 bases and J dropped 6 bases, with 20 bases sitting between them. There are 15 residues in the CDR3. CDR1 is SEHNR and CDR2 is FQNEAQ in the germline V gene (reference sequence). The chain's CDR3 is CASSRTPDIYREQYF. The CDR3 DNA sequence: TGTGCCAGCAGCCGAACTCCGGACATCTATCGCGAGCAGTACTTC.

The chain joins TRBV5-8 to TRBJ1-1, with 9 nucleotides matching TRBD1. This CDR3 spans 14 amino acids. The germline CDR1 and CDR2 sequences are SGHTS and YDEGEE. Germline trimming cut 3 bases from V and 2 bases from J; bases unmatched to any gene: 2. CDR3 sequence: CASSSGQGNTEAFF. The CDR3 nucleotides read TGTGCCAGCAGCTCGGGACAGGGAAACACTGAAGCTTTCTTT. Using reference TRBV5-8 and TRBJ1-1 for the parts outside the CDR3, the full variable domain is EAGVTQSPTHLIKTRGQQATLRCSPISGHTSVYWYQQALGLGLQFLLWYDEGEERNRGNFPPRFSGRQFPNYSSELNVNALELEDSALYLCASSSGQGNTEAFFGQGTRLTVV.

The chain uses TRBV5-4 and TRBJ2-1; D is perhaps TRBD2 (6 bases). Germline loops: CDR1 SGHNT, CDR2 YYREEE (reference sequence). V gave up 3 bases and J gave up 6 bases, with 25 bases separating them. The CDR3 totals 18 residues. The CDR3 nucleotides are TGTGCCAGCAGCTCCGGGGGTCTCCCAGACATATACGGCAATGAGCAGTTCTTC. Its protein product is CASSSGGLPDIYGNEQFF.

V is TRBV4-3 and J is TRBJ2-7; 9 nucleotides align to TRBD1. V was clipped by 0 bases and J by 1 base; unmatched bases: 4. CDR1 is LGHNA, CDR2 YSLEER, per germline. The CDR3 extends over 16 amino acids. DNA of the CDR3: TGCGCCAGCAGCCAAGATCCCGGGACAGGGTCCTACGAGCAGTACTTC. Protein sequence: CASSQDPGTGSYEQYF.

J is TRBJ2-3 and V is TRBV6-2 or TRBV6-3; 12 bases are shared with TRBD2. Germline assignment: CDR1 MNHEY and CDR2 SVGEGT. The junction had 8 bases not matched to a gene; V was cut back by 3 bases and J by 4 bases. The CDR3 is 17 amino acids. The CDR3 loop reads CASSYLAGGPVSDTQYF. The CDR3 DNA is TGTGCCAGCAGTTATCTAGCGGGGGGGCCAGTGTCAGATACGCAGTATTTT.

This clone showed up just a few times. CDR3 in amino acids: CASSVSGTSSYEQYF. DNA of the CDR3: TGTGCCAGCAGTGTCTCCGGGACTAGCAGCTACGAGCAGTACTTC. The chain is built from TRBV6-2 or TRBV6-3 and TRBJ2-7; 9 bases map to TRBD2. With 5 bases clipped from V and 3 bases from J, the junction kept 8 bases outside the gene matches. The CDR3 totals 15 residues. Germline V gene lookup returns CDR1 MNHEY and CDR2 SVGEGT.

This chain links TRBV7-2 with TRBJ2-5, with 8 bases lining up with TRBD2. Germline CDR1 is SGHTA and CDR2 is FQGNSA. Losses at the gene ends were 5 bases for V and 4 bases for J; bases not matched to a gene: 12. This CDR3 spans 16 amino acids. The CDR3 region has the DNA TGTGCCAGCAGCCCTTTGAGCGGGGGATTACGAGAGACCCAGTACTTC. It is translated as CASSPLSGGLRETQYF.

The gene calls are TRBV4-2 and TRBJ2-7; 9 nucleotides line up with TRBD2. The V and J ends lost 5 bases and 2 bases, in that order; junction bases with no gene match: 7. This CDR3 has 15 residues. The V gene's germline CDR1 is LGHNA and CDR2 YNFKEQ. The CDR3 DNA sequence: TGTGCCAGCAGCTCGCAGACTAGCGGTCCCTACGAGCAGTACTTC. This translates into CASSSQTSGPYEQYF.

A few counts support this clone. J is TRBJ2-7 and V is TRBV9; 7 bases align to TRBD2. In germline, CDR1 is SGDLS, CDR2 YYNGEE. The junction had 12 bases not matched to a gene; V was cut back by 2 bases and J by 4 bases. This CDR3 is 16 amino acids long. DNA of the CDR3: TGTGCCAGCAGCGTCTTAGATTGGACTAGTATTTACGAGCAGTACTTC. Its translation: CASSVLDWTSIYEQYF.

This clone has a single count. The chain joins TRBV7-3 to TRBJ2-5; no clear D. V lost 1 base to trimming and J lost 1 base, with 10 bases between them. Germline lookup yields CDR1 SGHTA and CDR2 FQGTGA. The CDR3 contains 15 residues. In nucleotides, the CDR3 is TGTGCCAGCAGCTTAAATGGGCTCGTCCAAGAGACCCAGTACTTC. As protein: CASSLNGLVQETQYF.

The V call is TRBV19, the J call TRBJ1-2, with 8 bases identical to TRBD1. V shed 5 bases, J shed 5 bases, and the junction held 10 bases outside the gene matches. The CDR3 loop spans 15 amino acids. Germline assignment: CDR1 LNHDA and CDR2 SQIVND (reference sequence). CDR3 in amino acids: CASSPTGGSRYGYTF. The CDR3 nucleotides are TGTGCCAGTAGTCCTACAGGGGGTTCTAGGTATGGCTACACCTTC.

The V gene is TRBV18, the J gene TRBJ2-1; 7 bases fit TRBD2. Per germline, CDR1 KGHSH and CDR2 LQKENI. V lost 0 bases, J lost 0 bases, and 5 bases stayed unmatched. CDR3 length equals 17 residues. CDR3 DNA sequence: TGTGCCAGCTCACCACCGAGCGGGACCTCCTCCTACAATGAGCAGTTCTTC. Its translation: CASSPPSGTSSYNEQFF.

J is TRBJ1-1 and V is TRBV6-5, with D uncertain. With 6 bases removed from V and 0 bases from J, the gap between germline ends came to 8 bases. The CDR3 spans 13 residues. The V gene's germline CDR1 is MNHEY and CDR2 SVGAGI. This CDR3 is CASSLGMNTEAFF. The CDR3 nucleotides read TGTGCCAGCAGCCTAGGAATGAACACTGAAGCTTTCTTT.